These T cell receptor beta chains were read from a single sample in a study of blood T cell repertoires in COVID-19. Produced via immunoSEQ multiplex PCR; TCRdb's table is partial and in-frame only. The table records under 450,000 clones, about 80% of them present only once. The specimen sequenced was peripheral blood. These receptor sequences come from a human donor with acute or convalescent COVID-19. The donor label of this sample is uncertain. The CDR3 runs from the conserved cysteine through the conserved F or W. Each record gives: clone size, J gene, D gene, V gene, CDR3 DNA, CDR3 protein. D genes are given only for firm matches. Where a row states a size, it is once, few, many or the class of an expanded clone; other rows omit it.

abundance: .; j_gene: TRBJ2-7; d_gene: TRBD2; v_gene: TRBV25-1; CDR3nt: TGTGCCAGCAGTGAAGCATCTAGCGGAACCTACGAGCAGTACTTC; CDR3aa: CASSEASSGTYEQYF
abundance: .; j_gene: TRBJ2-1; d_gene: TRBD2; v_gene: TRBV6-1; CDR3nt: TGTGCCAGCAGTGACTACCTCGGGACTAGCGGAGACAATGAGCAGTTCTTC; CDR3aa: CASSDYLGTSGDNEQFF
abundance: .; j_gene: TRBJ1-6; d_gene: .; v_gene: TRBV27; CDR3nt: TGTGCCAGCAGTTTGAAGGTGGTGGCCAGCGATTCACCCCTCCACTTT; CDR3aa: CASSLKVVASDSPLHF
abundance: .; j_gene: TRBJ2-5; d_gene: TRBD1; v_gene: TRBV7-2; CDR3nt: TGTGCCAGCAGGAACAACAGGGGGGTGGGAGAGACCCAGTACTTC; CDR3aa: CASRNNRGVGETQYF
abundance: .; j_gene: TRBJ1-4; d_gene: TRBD1; v_gene: TRBV3-1/TRBV3-2; CDR3nt: TGTGCCAGCAGCCTACGGACAGGGGGCTTAGAAAAACTGTTTTTT; CDR3aa: CASSLRTGGLEKLFF
abundance: few; j_gene: TRBJ1-5; d_gene: .; v_gene: TRBV28; CDR3nt: TGTGCCAGCAGTACTCTCAATCAGCCCCAGCATTTT; CDR3aa: CASSTLNQPQHF
abundance: .; j_gene: TRBJ2-5; d_gene: TRBD1; v_gene: TRBV5-1; CDR3nt: TGCGCCAGCAGCTTGGAAGGGGACAGGGGAGAGACCCAGTACTTC; CDR3aa: CASSLEGDRGETQYF
abundance: .; j_gene: TRBJ2-7; d_gene: .; v_gene: TRBV5-4; CDR3nt: TGTGCCAGCAGCCCGGGTGGCACCAAAGGAACCTACGAGCAGTACTTC; CDR3aa: CASSPGGTKGTYEQYF
abundance: .; j_gene: TRBJ2-1; d_gene: TRBD2; v_gene: TRBV19; CDR3nt: TGTGCCAGTAGTCTCCGCGGGGGGGCCTACAATGAGCAGTTCTTC; CDR3aa: CASSLRGGAYNEQFF
abundance: .; j_gene: TRBJ1-1; d_gene: .; v_gene: TRBV6-5; CDR3nt: TGTGCCAGCCGGCAGACTGATTTGGCTTTCTTT; CDR3aa: CASRQTDLAFF
abundance: once; j_gene: TRBJ2-2; d_gene: TRBD1; v_gene: TRBV28; CDR3nt: TGTGCCACGGGACAGAACTTCGAGCTGTTTTTT; CDR3aa: CATGQNFELFF
abundance: .; j_gene: TRBJ2-7; d_gene: .; v_gene: TRBV10-3; CDR3nt: TGTGCCATCAAAGCTAGTGAAGCCTACGAGCAGTACTTC; CDR3aa: CAIKASEAYEQYF
abundance: .; j_gene: TRBJ1-4; d_gene: .; v_gene: TRBV5-4; CDR3nt: TGTGCCAGCAGCCAAACAGGGATTGAAGAAAAACTGTTTTTT; CDR3aa: CASSQTGIEEKLFF
abundance: .; j_gene: TRBJ2-7; d_gene: .; v_gene: TRBV14; CDR3nt: TGTGCCAGCAGCCCCTCAGATGCCTACGAGCAGTACTTC; CDR3aa: CASSPSDAYEQYF
abundance: .; j_gene: TRBJ2-1; d_gene: .; v_gene: TRBV5-1; CDR3nt: TGCGCCAGCAGAGGGGGGGGCCCCTACAATGAGCAGTTCTTC; CDR3aa: CASRGGGPYNEQFF
abundance: .; j_gene: TRBJ2-2; d_gene: .; v_gene: TRBV5-1; CDR3nt: TGCGCCAGTCGTTTCGAGCGACAGCCGAACACCGGGGAGCTGTTTTTT; CDR3aa: CASRFERQPNTGELFF
abundance: .; j_gene: TRBJ2-5; d_gene: TRBD2; v_gene: TRBV18; CDR3nt: TGTGCCAGCTCACCACGAACGGGGGGGCTGGAGACCCAGTACTTC; CDR3aa: CASSPRTGGLETQYF
abundance: once; j_gene: TRBJ1-4; d_gene: .; v_gene: TRBV30; CDR3nt: TGTGCCTGGGCCCGAGGAGGGGCCCTTGCAACTAATGAAAAACTGTTTTTT; CDR3aa: CAWARGGALATNEKLFF
abundance: .; j_gene: TRBJ1-1; d_gene: .; v_gene: TRBV10-3; CDR3nt: TGTGCCATCAGTGAGTCGAACAGTCTGGCCCCTGAAGCTTTCTTT; CDR3aa: CAISESNSLAPEAFF
abundance: .; j_gene: TRBJ1-1; d_gene: .; v_gene: TRBV12-5; CDR3nt: TGTGCTAGTGGTTTATTGCAGGGAAGGAACACTGAAGCTTTCTTT; CDR3aa: CASGLLQGRNTEAFF
abundance: .; j_gene: TRBJ1-6; d_gene: .; v_gene: TRBV6-2/TRBV6-3; CDR3nt: TGTGCCAGCAGTTACAACGGGATCTATAATTCACCCCTCCACTTT; CDR3aa: CASSYNGIYNSPLHF
abundance: .; j_gene: TRBJ1-4; d_gene: .; v_gene: TRBV5-1; CDR3nt: TGCGCCAGCCGGAGGGACGTCGGAGAAAAACTGTTTTTT; CDR3aa: CASRRDVGEKLFF
abundance: .; j_gene: TRBJ1-5; d_gene: TRBD1; v_gene: TRBV28; CDR3nt: TGTGCCAGCAGTCCCCGACAGGGGGCCTGGCAGCCCCAGCATTTT; CDR3aa: CASSPRQGAWQPQHF
abundance: few; j_gene: TRBJ2-3; d_gene: TRBD2; v_gene: TRBV5-1; CDR3nt: TGCGCCAGCATAGGAAGGAGCGGGGATAGCACAGATACGCAGTATTTT; CDR3aa: CASIGRSGDSTDTQYF
abundance: .; j_gene: TRBJ2-2; d_gene: TRBD1; v_gene: TRBV5-1; CDR3nt: TGCGCCAGCAGCACGACAGGGCCCACCGGGGAGCTGTTTTTT; CDR3aa: CASSTTGPTGELFF
abundance: once; j_gene: TRBJ1-6; d_gene: .; v_gene: TRBV18; CDR3nt: TGTGCCAGCTCACCAACGTTCCGGACGGGAGATTCACCCCTCCACTTT; CDR3aa: CASSPTFRTGDSPLHF
abundance: .; j_gene: TRBJ1-5; d_gene: .; v_gene: TRBV7-8; CDR3nt: TGTGCCAGCAGCTTAGGGGGGGGGCTAACAGGGCATCAGCCCCAGCATTTT; CDR3aa: CASSLGGGLTGHQPQHF
abundance: .; j_gene: TRBJ1-1; d_gene: .; v_gene: TRBV12-3/TRBV12-4; CDR3nt: TGTGCCAGCAGTCAGGGTTTTGAAGCTTTCTTT; CDR3aa: CASSQGFEAFF
abundance: .; j_gene: TRBJ2-7; d_gene: .; v_gene: TRBV9; CDR3nt: TGTGCCAGCAGCTCCCACAGGGACGGGGAGCAGTACTTC; CDR3aa: CASSSHRDGEQYF
abundance: .; j_gene: TRBJ1-2; d_gene: .; v_gene: TRBV6-2/TRBV6-3; CDR3nt: TGTGCCAGCAGTCCCCCGGACAGACTCTATGGCTACACCTTC; CDR3aa: CASSPPDRLYGYTF
abundance: .; j_gene: TRBJ2-1; d_gene: .; v_gene: TRBV6-2/TRBV6-3; CDR3nt: TGTGCCAGCAGTTACTCACGAGGAGGGCAGTTCTTC; CDR3aa: CASSYSRGGQFF
abundance: .; j_gene: TRBJ2-3; d_gene: TRBD1; v_gene: TRBV19; CDR3nt: TGTGCCAGTAGGGCTAGGGACAGGGTCACAGATACGCAGTATTTT; CDR3aa: CASRARDRVTDTQYF
abundance: .; j_gene: TRBJ2-7; d_gene: .; v_gene: TRBV21-1; CDR3nt: TGTGCCAGCAGCAAAAAGGGTGTACAGGGTCCCAAGTTGGGGCAGTACTTC; CDR3aa: CASSKKGVQGPKLGQYF
abundance: .; j_gene: TRBJ1-3; d_gene: .; v_gene: TRBV5-1; CDR3nt: TGCGCCAGCAGCTTTAGCGGACCTGGAAACACCATATATTTT; CDR3aa: CASSFSGPGNTIYF
abundance: .; j_gene: TRBJ1-3; d_gene: .; v_gene: TRBV27; CDR3nt: TGTGCCAGCAGTTTAAGGGGAGGGTTTTTTGGAAACACCATATATTTT; CDR3aa: CASSLRGGFFGNTIYF
abundance: .; j_gene: TRBJ2-7; d_gene: TRBD2; v_gene: TRBV29-1; CDR3nt: TGCAGCGGCGGGACTACCTCCTACGAGCAGTACTTC; CDR3aa: CSGGTTSYEQYF
abundance: .; j_gene: TRBJ2-1; d_gene: TRBD2; v_gene: TRBV7-2; CDR3nt: TGTGCCAGCAGCCCCCGACTAGCGGGAGTCGTCTTTGAGCAGTTCTTC; CDR3aa: CASSPRLAGVVFEQFF
abundance: .; j_gene: TRBJ1-6; d_gene: .; v_gene: TRBV10-3; CDR3nt: TGTGCCATCAGTGTGGGCGACGGTCGAAATTCACCCCTCCACTTT; CDR3aa: CAISVGDGRNSPLHF
abundance: .; j_gene: TRBJ2-3; d_gene: .; v_gene: TRBV5-4; CDR3nt: TGTGCCAGCAGCTTGGTCTCGATCGATTCTACTAGCACAGATACGCAGTATTTT; CDR3aa: CASSLVSIDSTSTDTQYF
abundance: once; j_gene: TRBJ2-7; d_gene: TRBD2; v_gene: TRBV19; CDR3nt: TGTGCCACTAAGAAAGCGGGAACCTACGAGCAGTACTTC; CDR3aa: CATKKAGTYEQYF
abundance: once; j_gene: TRBJ2-1; d_gene: .; v_gene: TRBV11-2; CDR3nt: TGTGCCAGCAGCTTAGGCCGGAGCTCCTACAATGAGCAGTTCTTC; CDR3aa: CASSLGRSSYNEQFF
abundance: once; j_gene: TRBJ1-2; d_gene: TRBD1; v_gene: TRBV6-6; CDR3nt: TGTGCCAGCAGTGGACAGGGGGAATATGGCTACACCTTC; CDR3aa: CASSGQGEYGYTF
abundance: .; j_gene: TRBJ1-2; d_gene: TRBD1; v_gene: TRBV30; CDR3nt: TGTGCCTGGAGTGCAACAGGGGTTCATGGCTACACCTTC; CDR3aa: CAWSATGVHGYTF
abundance: .; j_gene: TRBJ2-5; d_gene: TRBD2; v_gene: TRBV13; CDR3nt: TGTGCCAGCAGCTTAGGACTAGCGGGGGGGTCCCTGGAGACCCAGTACTTC; CDR3aa: CASSLGLAGGSLETQYF
abundance: .; j_gene: TRBJ2-2; d_gene: .; v_gene: TRBV28; CDR3nt: TGTGCCAGCAGTTTATACAGCCGGGAGCTGTTTTTT; CDR3aa: CASSLYSRELFF
abundance: .; j_gene: TRBJ2-7; d_gene: TRBD1; v_gene: TRBV27; CDR3nt: TGTGCCAGCAGTTCGACAGGGAGCTCCTACGAGCAGTACTTC; CDR3aa: CASSSTGSSYEQYF
abundance: once; j_gene: TRBJ1-2; d_gene: .; v_gene: TRBV28; CDR3nt: TGTGCCAGCAGTTTAGCAGATTCCTATGGCTACACCTTC; CDR3aa: CASSLADSYGYTF
abundance: .; j_gene: TRBJ2-7; d_gene: TRBD1; v_gene: TRBV2; CDR3nt: TGTGCCAGCAGCCAACAGGGGCTCGAGCAGTACTTC; CDR3aa: CASSQQGLEQYF
abundance: .; j_gene: TRBJ2-7; d_gene: .; v_gene: TRBV5-1; CDR3nt: TGCGCCAGCAGCTCTAATGCAGGGATATCCTACGAGCAGTACTTC; CDR3aa: CASSSNAGISYEQYF